This TCR beta chain was documented in a study of T cell repertoires in cytomegalovirus infection (dated 2019 in TCRdb). Study-level background: Donor HLA type was relevant to the analysis, because carriage of CMV infection together with the matching HLA type was indicated by public TCR beta signatures. Summary of the overall study and its limitations: In both this cohort and an independent roughly 350-donor cohort, the cumulative frequency of public TCR beta family members distinguished carriers of CMV infection plus the relevant HLA type. The ex vivo response was dominated by HLA-C-restricted CMV-specific TCR beta clonotypes, which also provided the single most frequent clonotype in two of eight donors.

Sequencing instrument: Illumina HiSeq 1500. The public sequencing data were trimmed at Q25 with fastp and processed into clonotypes with MiXCR by TCRdb, which kept only in-frame beta chains. Merged by CDR3 protein, the rows form single entries marked with the most common genes and DNA. Present in this sample are 200,000 or so distinct CDR3 sequences, approximately 30% of which were seen just once. The ten largest clones capture about 31% of the sample. This clonotype was counted a few times. What this receptor recognizes is not known. One base away there is no much larger clone; base qualities are not given. The germline V gene (reference sequence) specifies MNHEY as CDR1 and SMNVEV as CDR2. The CDR3, cysteine through phenylalanine, is 14 amino acids long. Only CDR3 DNA is held: 42 bases, read in frame from base 1. V is reduced by 3 bases and J by 9 bases, leaving a spacing of 17 bases between them.

The chain was built from TRBV27 and TRBJ1-2; confidence is insufficient to name the D gene. The sequence was obtained from a human donor in good health (CMV status not recorded). Some clones in this sample may be carry-over from other donors' samples. The sequenced sample was PBMCs. The CDR3: CASSFAGPRVSYTF. The nucleotide sequence is TGTGCCAGCAGTTTTGCGGGCCCCAGAGTCAGCTACACCTTC.